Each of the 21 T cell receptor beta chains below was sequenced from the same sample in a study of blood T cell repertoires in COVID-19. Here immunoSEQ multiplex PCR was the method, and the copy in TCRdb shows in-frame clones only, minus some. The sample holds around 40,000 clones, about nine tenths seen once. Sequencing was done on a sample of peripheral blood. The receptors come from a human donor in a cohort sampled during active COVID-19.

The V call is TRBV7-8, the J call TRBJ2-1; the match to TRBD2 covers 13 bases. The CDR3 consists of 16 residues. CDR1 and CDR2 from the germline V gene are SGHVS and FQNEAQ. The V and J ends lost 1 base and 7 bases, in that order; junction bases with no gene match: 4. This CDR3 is CASSLVRLAGGNEQFF. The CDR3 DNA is TGTGCCAGCAGCTTAGTTAGACTAGCGGGAGGAAATGAGCAGTTCTTC. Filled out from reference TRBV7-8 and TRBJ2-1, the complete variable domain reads GAGVSQSPRYKVAKRGQDVALRCDPISGHVSLFWYQQALGQGPEFLTYFQNEAQLDKSGLPSDRFFAERPEGSVSTLKIQRTQQEDSAVYLCASSLVRLAGGNEQFFGPGTRLTVL.

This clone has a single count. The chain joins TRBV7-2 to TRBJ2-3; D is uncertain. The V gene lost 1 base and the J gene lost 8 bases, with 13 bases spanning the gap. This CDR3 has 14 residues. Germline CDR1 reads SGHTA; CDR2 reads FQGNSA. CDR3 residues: CASSLDSSPGTQYF. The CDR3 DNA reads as TGTGCCAGCAGCTTAGACTCTTCGCCTGGTACGCAGTATTTT.

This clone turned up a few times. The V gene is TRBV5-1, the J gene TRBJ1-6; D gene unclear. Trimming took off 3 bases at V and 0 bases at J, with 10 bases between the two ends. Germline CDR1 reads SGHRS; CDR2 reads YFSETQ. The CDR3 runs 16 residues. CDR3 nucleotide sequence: TGCGCCAGCAGCTCCGCGGGAAGCTCCTATAATTCACCCCTCCACTTT. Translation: CASSSAGSSYNSPLHF.

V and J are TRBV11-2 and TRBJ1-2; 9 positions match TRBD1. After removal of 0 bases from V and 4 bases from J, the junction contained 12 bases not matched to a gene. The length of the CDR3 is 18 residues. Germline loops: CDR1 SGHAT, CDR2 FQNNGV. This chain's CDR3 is CASSLDHHRQGVGYGYTF. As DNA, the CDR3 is TGTGCCAGCAGCTTAGATCATCACCGACAGGGGGTCGGCTATGGCTACACCTTC.

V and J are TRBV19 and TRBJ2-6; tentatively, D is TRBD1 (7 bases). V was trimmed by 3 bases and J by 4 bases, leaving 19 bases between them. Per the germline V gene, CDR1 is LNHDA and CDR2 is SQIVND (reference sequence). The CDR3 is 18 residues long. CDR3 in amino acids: CASSMNGGGNGGANVLTF. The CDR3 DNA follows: TGTGCCAGTAGTATGAATGGAGGGGGCAATGGAGGGGCCAACGTCCTGACTTTC.

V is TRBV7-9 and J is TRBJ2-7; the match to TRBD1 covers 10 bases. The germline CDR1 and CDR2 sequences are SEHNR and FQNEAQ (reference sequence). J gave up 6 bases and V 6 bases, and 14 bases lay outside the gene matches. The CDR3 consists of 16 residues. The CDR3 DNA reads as TGTGCCAGCAGAGGGACAGGGGAAGGGGTAGAGAGCGAGCAGTACTTC. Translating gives CASRGTGEGVESEQYF.

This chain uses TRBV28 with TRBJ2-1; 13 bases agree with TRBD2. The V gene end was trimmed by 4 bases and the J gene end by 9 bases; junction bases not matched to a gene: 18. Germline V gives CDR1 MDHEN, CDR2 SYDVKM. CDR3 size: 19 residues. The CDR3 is CASSSSGTSGTVIGSEQFF. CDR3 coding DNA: TGTGCCAGCAGTTCCTCCGGGACTAGCGGGACGGTGATCGGCAGTGAGCAGTTCTTC.

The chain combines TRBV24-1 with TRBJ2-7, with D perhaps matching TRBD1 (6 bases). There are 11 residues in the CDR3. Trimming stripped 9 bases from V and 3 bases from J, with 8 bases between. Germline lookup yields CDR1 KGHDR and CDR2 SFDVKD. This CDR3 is CATQGHYEQYF. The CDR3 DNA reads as TGTGCCACCCAGGGACACTACGAGCAGTACTTC.

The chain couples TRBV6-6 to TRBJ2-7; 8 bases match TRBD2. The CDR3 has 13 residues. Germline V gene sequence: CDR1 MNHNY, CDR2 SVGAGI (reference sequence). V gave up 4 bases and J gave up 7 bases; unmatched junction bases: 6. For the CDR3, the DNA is TGTGCCAGCAGTTTACCGGGACTAGGGGAGCAGTACTTC. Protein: CASSLPGLGEQYF.

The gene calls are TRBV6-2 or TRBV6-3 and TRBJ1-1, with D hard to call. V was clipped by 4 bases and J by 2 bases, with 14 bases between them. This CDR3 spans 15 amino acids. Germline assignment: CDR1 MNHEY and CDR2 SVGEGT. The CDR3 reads CASSFRHLSNTEAFF. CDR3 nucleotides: TGTGCCAGCAGTTTCAGACACCTGTCTAACACTGAAGCTTTCTTT.

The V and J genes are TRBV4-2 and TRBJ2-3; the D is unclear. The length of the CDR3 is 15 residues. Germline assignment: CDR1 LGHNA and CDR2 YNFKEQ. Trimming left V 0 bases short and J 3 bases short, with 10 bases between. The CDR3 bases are TGTGCCAGCAGCCAAGACTGGAGTAGTACAGATACGCAGTATTTT. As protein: CASSQDWSSTDTQYF.

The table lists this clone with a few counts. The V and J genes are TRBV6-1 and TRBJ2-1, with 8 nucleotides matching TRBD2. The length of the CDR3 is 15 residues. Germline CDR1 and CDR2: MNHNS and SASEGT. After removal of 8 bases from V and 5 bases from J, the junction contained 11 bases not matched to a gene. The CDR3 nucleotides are TGTGCCAGCCTTTTTCGGGGGGGCCGGGACAATGAGCAGTTCTTC. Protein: CASLFRGGRDNEQFF.

This CDR3 is CASSPMGTSGINEQFF. The CDR3 DNA sequence: TGTGCCAGCAGCCCCATGGGGACTAGCGGGATTAATGAGCAGTTCTTC. The chain carries TRBV7-3 and TRBJ2-1, with TRBD2 identical over 13 bases. After removal of 5 bases from V and 7 bases from J, the junction contained 8 bases not matched to a gene. The CDR3 contains 16 residues. Germline CDR1 reads SGHTA; CDR2 reads FQGTGA.

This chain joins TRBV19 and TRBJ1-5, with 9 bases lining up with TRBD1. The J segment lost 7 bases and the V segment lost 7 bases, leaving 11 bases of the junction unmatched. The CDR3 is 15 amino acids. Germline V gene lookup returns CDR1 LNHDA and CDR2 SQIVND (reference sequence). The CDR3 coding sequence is TGTGCCAGTACCCCGGGACAGGGAGGTGGGCAGCCCCAGCATTTT. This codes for CASTPGQGGGQPQHF.

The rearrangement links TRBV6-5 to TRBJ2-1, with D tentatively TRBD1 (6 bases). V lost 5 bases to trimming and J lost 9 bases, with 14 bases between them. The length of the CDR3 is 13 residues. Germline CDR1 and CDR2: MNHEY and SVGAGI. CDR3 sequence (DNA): TGTGCCAGCAGTAGGTCTGGGGGCCGTGAGCAGTTCTTC. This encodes CASSRSGGREQFF.

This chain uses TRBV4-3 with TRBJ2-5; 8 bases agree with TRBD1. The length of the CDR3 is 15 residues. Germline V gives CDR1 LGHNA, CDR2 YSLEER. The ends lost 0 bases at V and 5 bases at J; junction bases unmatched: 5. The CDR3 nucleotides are TGCGCCAGCAGCCAAGAGTACAGGGGGTTGGAGACCCAGTACTTC. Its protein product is CASSQEYRGLETQYF.

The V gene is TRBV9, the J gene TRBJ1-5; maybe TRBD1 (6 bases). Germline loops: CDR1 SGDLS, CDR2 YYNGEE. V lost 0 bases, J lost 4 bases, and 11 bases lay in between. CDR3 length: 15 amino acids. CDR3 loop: CASSVAGVRNQPQHF. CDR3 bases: TGTGCCAGCAGCGTAGCAGGGGTAAGGAATCAGCCCCAGCATTTT.

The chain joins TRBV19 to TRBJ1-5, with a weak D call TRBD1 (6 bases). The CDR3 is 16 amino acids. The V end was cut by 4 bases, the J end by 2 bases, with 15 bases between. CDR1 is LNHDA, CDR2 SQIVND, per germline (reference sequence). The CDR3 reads CASSTLPGDRNQPQHF. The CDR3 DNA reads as TGTGCCAGTAGTACCCTCCCAGGGGACCGCAATCAGCCCCAGCATTTT.

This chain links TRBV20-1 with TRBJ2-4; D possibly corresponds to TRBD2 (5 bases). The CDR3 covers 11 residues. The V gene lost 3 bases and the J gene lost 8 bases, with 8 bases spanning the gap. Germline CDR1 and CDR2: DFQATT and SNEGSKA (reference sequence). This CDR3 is CSASSRDIQYF. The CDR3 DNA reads TGCAGTGCTAGTTCGCGGGACATTCAGTACTTC.

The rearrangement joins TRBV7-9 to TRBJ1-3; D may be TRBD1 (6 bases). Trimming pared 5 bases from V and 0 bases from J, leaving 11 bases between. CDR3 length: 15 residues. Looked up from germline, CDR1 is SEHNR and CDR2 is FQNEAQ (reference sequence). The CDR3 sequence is CASSLGATSGNTIYF. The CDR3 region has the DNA TGTGCCAGCAGCCTGGGGGCTACCTCTGGAAACACCATATATTTT.

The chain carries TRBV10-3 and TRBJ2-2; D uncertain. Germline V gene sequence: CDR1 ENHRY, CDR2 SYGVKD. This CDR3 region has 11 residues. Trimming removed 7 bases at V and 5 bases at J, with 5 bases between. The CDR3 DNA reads TGTGCCATCAAACGGACCGGGGAGCTGTTTTTT. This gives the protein CAIKRTGELFF.